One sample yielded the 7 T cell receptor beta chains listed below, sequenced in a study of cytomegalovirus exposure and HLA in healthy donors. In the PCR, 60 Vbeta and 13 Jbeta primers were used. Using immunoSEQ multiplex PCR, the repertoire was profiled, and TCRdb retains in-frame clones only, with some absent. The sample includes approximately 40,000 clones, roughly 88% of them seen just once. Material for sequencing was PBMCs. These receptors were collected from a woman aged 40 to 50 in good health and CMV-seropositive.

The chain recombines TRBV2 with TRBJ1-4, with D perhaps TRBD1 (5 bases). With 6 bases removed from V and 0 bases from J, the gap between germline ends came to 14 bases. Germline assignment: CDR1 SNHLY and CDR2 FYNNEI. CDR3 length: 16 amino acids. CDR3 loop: CASSRGVSTTNEKLFF. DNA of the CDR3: TGTGCCAGCAGCCGGGGGGTCTCCACAACTAATGAAAAACTGTTTTTT.

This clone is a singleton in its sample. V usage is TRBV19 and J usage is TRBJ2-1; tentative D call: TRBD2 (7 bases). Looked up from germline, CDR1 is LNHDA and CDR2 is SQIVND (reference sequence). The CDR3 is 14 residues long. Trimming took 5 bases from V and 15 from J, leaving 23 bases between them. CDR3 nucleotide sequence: TGTGCCAGTAGTCCCCAGCGGGGACTTCCAGGGGCGTTCTTC. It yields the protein CASSPQRGLPGAFF. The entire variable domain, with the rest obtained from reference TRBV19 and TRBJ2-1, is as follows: DGGITQSPKYLFRKEGQNVTLSCEQNLNHDAMYWYRQDPGQGLRLIYYSQIVNDFQKGDIAEGYSVSREKKESFPLTVTSAQKNPTAFYLCASSPQRGLPGAFFGPGTRLTVL.

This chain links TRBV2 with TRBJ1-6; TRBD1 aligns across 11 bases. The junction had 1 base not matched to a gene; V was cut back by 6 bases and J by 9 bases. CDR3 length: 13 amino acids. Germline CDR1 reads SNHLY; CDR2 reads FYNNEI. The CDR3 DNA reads TGTGCCAGCAGGGACAGGGGGCTTTCACCCCTCCACTTT. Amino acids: CASRDRGLSPLHF.

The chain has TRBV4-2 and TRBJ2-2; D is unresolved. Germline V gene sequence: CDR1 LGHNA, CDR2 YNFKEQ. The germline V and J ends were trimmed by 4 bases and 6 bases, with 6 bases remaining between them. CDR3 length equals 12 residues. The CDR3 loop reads CASSPSSGELFF. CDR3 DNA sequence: TGTGCCAGCAGCCCCTCGTCCGGGGAGCTGTTTTTT.

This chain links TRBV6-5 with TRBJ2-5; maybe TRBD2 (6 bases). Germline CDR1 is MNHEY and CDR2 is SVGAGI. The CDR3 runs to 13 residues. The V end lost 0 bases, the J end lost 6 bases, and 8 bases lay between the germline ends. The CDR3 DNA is TGTGCCAGCAGTTACTCCGGGGGAAAGACCCAGTACTTC. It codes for CASSYSGGKTQYF.

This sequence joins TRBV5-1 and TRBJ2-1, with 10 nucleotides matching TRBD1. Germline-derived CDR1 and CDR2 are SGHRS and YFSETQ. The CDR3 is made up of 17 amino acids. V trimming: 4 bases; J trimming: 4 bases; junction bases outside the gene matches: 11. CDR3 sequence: CASSPRDRGPDYNEQFF. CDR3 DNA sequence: TGCGCCAGCAGCCCCCGGGACAGGGGTCCTGATTACAATGAGCAGTTCTTC. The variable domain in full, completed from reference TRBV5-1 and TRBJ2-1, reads KAGVTQTPRYLIKTRGQQVTLSCSPISGHRSVSWYQQTPGQGLQFLFEYFSETQRNKGNFPGRFSGRQFSNSRSEMNVSTLELGDSALYLCASSPRDRGPDYNEQFFGPGTRLTVL.

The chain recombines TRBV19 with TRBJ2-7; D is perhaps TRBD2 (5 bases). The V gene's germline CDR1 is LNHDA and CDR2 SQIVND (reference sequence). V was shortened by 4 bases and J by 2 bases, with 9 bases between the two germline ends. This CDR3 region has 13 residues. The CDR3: CASSSGFPYEQYF. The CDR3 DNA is TGTGCCAGTAGTAGCGGGTTTCCCTACGAGCAGTACTTC.